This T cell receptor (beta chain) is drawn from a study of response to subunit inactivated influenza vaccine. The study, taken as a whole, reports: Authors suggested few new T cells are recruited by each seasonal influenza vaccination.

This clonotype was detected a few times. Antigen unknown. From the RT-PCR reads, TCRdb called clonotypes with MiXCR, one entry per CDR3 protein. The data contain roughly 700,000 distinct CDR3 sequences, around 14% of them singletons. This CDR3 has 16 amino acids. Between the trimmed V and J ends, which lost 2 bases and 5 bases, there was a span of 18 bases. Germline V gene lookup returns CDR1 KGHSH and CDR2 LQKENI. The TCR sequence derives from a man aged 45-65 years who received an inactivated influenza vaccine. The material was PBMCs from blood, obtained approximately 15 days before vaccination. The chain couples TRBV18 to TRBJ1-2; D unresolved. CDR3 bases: TGTGCCAGCTCACCAGGATTAGGAGGCCATAGGTATGGCTACACCTTC. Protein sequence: CASSPGLGGHRYGYTF.